Presented here are 6 T cell receptor beta chains from one specimen sequenced in a study of T cells in Graves' hyperthyroidism and ophthalmopathy. The source material, RNA transcripts, was used to amplify TCR beta CDR3 regions. Researchers ran a first-round RT-PCR on the TCR CDR3 using the HTBI primer set. A single record per CDR3 protein comes from TCRdb applying MiXCR to the multiplex PCR reads. The table has hundreds of thousands of distinct CDR3 sequences, roughly 14% seen once; the top ten hold about 7.7%. The sample taken for sequencing was blood. Source of these receptors: a woman between 18 and 29 years old with Graves' hyperthyroidism.

The table lists this clonotype with a few counts. The DNA of the CDR3 is TGTGCCAGCAGCTTCAAAGGTTCGAAGATCCAAGAGACCCAGTACTTC. It codes for CASSFKGSKIQETQYF. The V call is TRBV7-9, the J call TRBJ2-5; D uncertain. The germline gives CDR1 SEHNR, CDR2 FQNEAQ (reference sequence). Trimming left V 3 bases short and J 1 base short, with 15 bases between. The CDR3 runs to 16 residues.

This clonotype was found a few times. V is TRBV10-2 and J is TRBJ1-2, with 9 bases lining up with TRBD1. Unmatched junction bases numbered 7, after V lost 8 bases and J lost 0 bases. The CDR3 length is 15 residues. CDR1 WSHSY and CDR2 SAAADI come from the germline V gene. DNA of the CDR3: TGCGCCAGCCAGGACAGGGGATTGTCTAACTATGGCTACACCTTC. It encodes CASQDRGLSNYGYTF.

Many counts were recorded for this clonotype. The J gene is TRBJ2-5, the V gene TRBV6-1; TRBD1 might be the D (5 bases). The V gene lost 5 bases and the J gene lost 1 base, with 11 bases spanning the gap. The CDR3 has 14 residues. Germline-derived CDR1 and CDR2 are MNHNS and SASEGT. Written as DNA, the CDR3 is TGTGCCAGCAGTAGCACAGGAACCCAAGAGACCCAGTACTTC. It codes for CASSSTGTQETQYF.

This clonotype was recorded at least ten times. CDR3 DNA: TGCGCCAGCAGCCAAGATTGGGAGGAACCCAACACTGAAGCTTTCTTT. Translated, it gives CASSQDWEEPNTEAFF. The rearrangement joins TRBV4-1 to TRBJ1-1; no definite D call. This CDR3 spans 16 amino acids. Trimming removed 0 bases from V and 2 bases from J, with 13 bases in between. CDR1 and CDR2 (germline): MGHRA, YSYEKL.

This clonotype was seen ten or more times. The chain employs TRBV3-1 and TRBJ2-3; 8 bases match TRBD2. Losses at the gene ends were 1 base for V and 2 bases for J; bases not matched to a gene: 8. CDR3 length: 17 residues. CDR1 is LGHDT, CDR2 YNNKEL, per germline (reference sequence). DNA for the CDR3: TGTGCCAGCAGCCAAGGCCCGGGACTAGGGGACACAGATACGCAGTATTTT. Protein product: CASSQGPGLGDTDTQYF.

This clonotype was found many times. The chain uses TRBV5-1 and TRBJ1-4; a possible D gene is TRBD1 (5 bases). The CDR3 has 15 residues. V was clipped by 3 bases and J by 6 bases, with 15 bases between them. The germline V gene has CDR1 SGHRS and CDR2 YFSETQ. This CDR3 is CASSWRGDWDEKLFF. CDR3 sequence (DNA): TGCGCCAGCAGCTGGCGAGGGGACTGGGATGAAAAACTGTTTTTT.